This record covers a single TCR beta chain. The junction differs from germline at one of its ends, possibly a read error. Germline CDR1 is LGHNA and CDR2 is YNFKEQ. CDR3 size: 12 residues. This entry comes from a study of blood T cell repertoires in COVID-19. Turning to the study itself: COVID-19 samples collected from the United States, Italy and Spain covered acute and convalescent phases.

Sequenced by immunoSEQ multiplex PCR; TCRdb stores in-frame clones only, minus some. The sample contains about 260,000 clones, more than 70% of which appear only once. This rearrangement joins TRBV4-2 to TRBJ2-1; D may be TRBD2 (5 bases). The source material was PBMCs or T cells enriched from blood (not recorded which). This clonotype was obtained from a woman aged 45-65 years who had recovered from COVID-19. The CDR3: CASSLDYDEQFF. In DNA form, the CDR3 reads TGTGCCAGCAGCCTAGACTACGATGAGCAGTTCTTC.